A selection of T cell receptor beta chains follows, all from one sample in a study of shared T cell receptors in the human thymus. Libraries were prepared by immunoSEQ multiplex PCR; TCRdb keeps only in-frame clonotypes and omits some of them. The sample comprises about 730,000 clones, roughly 88% of which are singletons, and roughly 0.01% rests with the top ten. The same data also contributed to another study, on human thymus T cells.

Input material: thymocytes. The origin of the receptors is a girl less than two years old with a congenital heart defect. Each CDR3 is given with its conserved first and last residue. Each record gives: J gene, D gene, clone size, V gene, CDR3 protein, CDR3 DNA. D genes are given only for firm matches. For some rows the clone size is stated as once, few or many, or as a class when expanded; others skip it.

TRBJ1-2	TRBD1	once	TRBV9	CASSAPQTGEDGYTF	TGTGCCAGCAGCGCCCCACAGACAGGGGAAGATGGCTACACCTTC
TRBJ1-1	NA	NA	TRBV29-1	CSGGPGDTEAFF	TGCAGCGGCGGACCCGGGGACACTGAAGCTTTCTTT
TRBJ2-7	NA	few	TRBV28	CASLGIPYEQYF	TGTGCCAGCCTCGGTATTCCCTACGAGCAGTACTTC
TRBJ2-2	NA	NA	TRBV7-6	CASSRQALTGELFF	TGTGCCAGCAGCAGGCAGGCGCTAACCGGGGAGCTGTTTTTT
TRBJ1-3	TRBD1	NA	TRBV5-1	CASSLGSKTGEGNTIYF	TGCGCCAGCAGCTTGGGGTCTAAAACAGGGGAAGGAAACACCATATATTTT
TRBJ1-2	TRBD1	NA	TRBV19	CASSMERGQGYTF	TGTGCCAGTAGTATGGAGAGGGGGCAGGGCTACACCTTC
TRBJ2-5	NA	NA	TRBV5-4	CASSRGGQPHYF	TGTGCCAGCAGCCGAGGAGGACAGCCCCATTACTTC
TRBJ1-5	NA	NA	TRBV15	CATSREKTGGVGQPQHF	TGTGCCACCAGCAGAGAGAAAACAGGAGGGGTTGGTCAGCCCCAGCATTTT
TRBJ1-2	NA	NA	TRBV4-1	CASSQDGGSGYGYTF	TGCGCCAGCAGCCAAGATGGGGGGTCTGGCTATGGCTACACCTTC
TRBJ1-2	NA	few	TRBV29-1	CSVSGGYYGYTF	TGCAGCGTGAGCGGGGGTTACTATGGCTACACCTTC
TRBJ2-3	TRBD2	NA	TRBV5-1	CASSLGSLAGGRDTQYF	TGCGCCAGCAGCTTGGGCTCATTAGCGGGGGGGCGAGATACGCAGTATTTT
TRBJ2-1	TRBD1	NA	TRBV5-1	CASSLGRQGGYNEQFF	TGCGCCAGCAGCTTGGGTCGACAGGGGGGCTACAATGAGCAGTTCTTC
TRBJ1-4	NA	NA	TRBV11-2	CASSLTGGTNATNEKLFF	TGTGCCAGCAGCTTGACAGGCGGAACCAACGCAACTAATGAAAAACTGTTTTTT
TRBJ2-7	NA	NA	TRBV5-8	CASSLVEYLYYEQYF	TGTGCCAGCAGCTTGGTTGAATACTTATACTACGAGCAGTACTTC
TRBJ2-4	NA	NA	TRBV5-4	CASSLVVRGFIAKNIQYF	TGTGCCAGCAGCTTAGTCGTACGAGGATTTATAGCCAAAAACATTCAGTACTTC
TRBJ1-1	NA	NA	TRBV9	CASSVAAGWANTEAFF	TGTGCCAGCAGCGTAGCCGCAGGGTGGGCGAACACTGAAGCTTTCTTT
TRBJ1-2	TRBD1	NA	TRBV23-1	CASSQGQGEDYGYTF	TGCGCCAGCAGTCAAGGACAGGGGGAGGACTATGGCTACACCTTC
TRBJ1-5	TRBD1	NA	TRBV19	CATRAGGLGNQPQHF	TGTGCCACCAGGGCAGGGGGCTTAGGCAATCAGCCCCAGCATTTT
TRBJ2-2	NA	NA	TRBV5-1	CASSLVQVGDTGELFF	TGCGCCAGCAGCTTGGTACAGGTTGGTGACACCGGGGAGCTGTTTTTT
TRBJ2-1	TRBD2	NA	TRBV19	CASSMVRDYLFGDEQFF	TGTGCCAGTAGTATGGTCCGGGACTACTTGTTCGGGGATGAGCAGTTCTTC
TRBJ2-7	TRBD1	NA	TRBV6-5	CASSSIRDRVMGEQYF	TGTGCCAGCAGTTCGATCCGGGACAGGGTAATGGGCGAGCAGTACTTC
TRBJ2-3	TRBD2	once	TRBV6-6	CASHMGGGTDTQYF	TGTGCCAGCCATATGGGCGGGGGAACAGATACGCAGTATTTT
TRBJ1-2	TRBD1	NA	TRBV10-2	CASRKTGRYYGYTF	TGCGCCAGCAGAAAGACAGGGCGGTACTATGGCTACACCTTC
TRBJ1-2	NA	NA	TRBV9	CASSEEAGAYGYTF	TGTGCCAGCAGCGAGGAGGCAGGGGCGTATGGCTACACCTTC
TRBJ1-2	NA	once	TRBV7-2	CATPSGGSGGYTF	TGTGCCACCCCATCCGGAGGCTCCGGTGGCTACACCTTC
TRBJ1-4	TRBD1	few	TRBV27	CASSRTGSFNEKLFF	TGTGCCAGCAGTCGGACAGGTTCCTTTAATGAAAAACTGTTTTTT
TRBJ1-2	NA	few	TRBV6-1	CASNTLYGYTF	TGTGCCAGCAACACCCTCTATGGCTACACCTTC